The 30 T cell receptor beta chains in this list originate from one sample, sequenced in a study of response to subunit inactivated influenza vaccine (dated by TCRdb to the late 2010s). Library preparation employed RT-PCR. Instrument on record: Illumina HiSeq 2500. The public reads were run again by TCRdb, first through fastp at Q25 and then through MiXCR, and only productive beta chains were kept. For every CDR3 protein sequence, its rows merge into one entry that carries the most common genes and DNA. The sample yields some 500,000 distinct CDR3 sequences; 16% were counted once. The leading ten clones occupy 3% of the sample. The sample in question was CD4+ T cells sorted from PBMCs, obtained less than 30 months after vaccination. Every receptor here comes from a man in his fifties or sixties who received an inactivated influenza vaccine. Donor details come from another sample of the same person, matched by shared clones.

The gene calls are TRBV5-1 and TRBJ2-7; possibly TRBD1 for D (6 bases). The V gene's germline CDR1 is SGHRS and CDR2 YFSETQ. V gave up 4 bases and J gave up 7 bases, with 15 bases separating them. The CDR3 loop spans 13 amino acids. CDR3 nucleotides: TGCGCCAGCAGCCCAAGACAGGCCGAAGAGCAGTACTTC. It yields the protein CASSPRQAEEQYF.

This clonotype was observed a handful of times. The chain couples TRBV20-1 to TRBJ1-3, with D unresolved. V lost 0 bases, J lost 4 bases, and 16 bases lay in between. The CDR3 runs 16 residues. The germline V gene has CDR1 DFQATT and CDR2 SNEGSKA (reference sequence). The CDR3 coding sequence is TGCAGTGCTAGAGATAGTACTCTTGGTTCGGGAAACACCATATATTTT. Translated, it gives CSARDSTLGSGNTIYF.

The gene calls are TRBV20-1 and TRBJ2-3; TRBD2 matches at 10 bases. J lost 2 bases, V lost 0 bases, and 8 bases had no gene match. Germline assignment: CDR1 DFQATT and CDR2 SNEGSKA (reference sequence). The CDR3 has 17 residues. Written as DNA, the CDR3 is TGCAGTGCTAGAGATTTGAGGACTAGCGGTCTCACAGATACGCAGTATTTT. This gives the protein CSARDLRTSGLTDTQYF.

The V gene is TRBV24-1, the J gene TRBJ2-3; 8 bases are a match to TRBD1. The junction had 3 bases not matched to a gene; V was cut back by 5 bases and J by 0 bases. Germline CDR1 is KGHDR and CDR2 is SFDVKD. This CDR3 is 15 amino acids long. CDR3 sequence reads: CATSVGQDSTDTQYF. The CDR3 nucleotides read TGTGCCACCAGTGTGGGACAGGATAGCACAGATACGCAGTATTTT.

V gene TRBV5-6 combines with J gene TRBJ2-2; the D call may be TRBD1 or TRBD2 (6 bases each). Trimming removed 4 bases from V and 6 bases from J, with 16 bases in between. The V gene's germline CDR1 is SGHDT and CDR2 YYEEEE. The CDR3 consists of 15 residues. CDR3 protein: CASSLLGGRSGELFF. CDR3 DNA sequence: TGTGCCAGCAGCCTGTTGGGGGGCCGTTCCGGGGAGCTGTTTTTT.

This clonotype was seen a few times. The chain employs TRBV12-3 or TRBV12-4 and TRBJ2-3; D may be TRBD1 or TRBD2 (6 bases each). Deletions cut 4 bases from V and 1 base from J, with 18 bases between. The CDR3 is 17 amino acids. The CDR3 here is CASSSGWGASGTDTQYF. Written as DNA, the CDR3 is TGTGCCAGCAGTTCGGGGTGGGGGGCGTCGGGCACAGATACGCAGTATTTT.

V gene TRBV6-1 combines with J gene TRBJ2-2; D gene ambiguous. Looked up from germline, CDR1 is MNHNS and CDR2 is SASEGT. The CDR3 runs 13 residues. Trimming left V 8 bases short and J 6 bases short, with 13 bases between. Written as DNA, the CDR3 is TGTGCCAGCGGGAACAGTTGGTCCGGGGAGCTGTTTTTT. It yields the protein CASGNSWSGELFF.

The chain uses TRBV27 and TRBJ1-6, with 7 positions matching TRBD1. The CDR3 contains 16 residues. Germline V lookup: CDR1 MNHEY, CDR2 SMNVEV (reference sequence). The V gene end was trimmed by 6 bases and the J gene end by 6 bases; junction bases not matched to a gene: 11. Here the CDR3 reads CASSSSRTGVNSPLHF. The CDR3, as DNA: TGTGCCAGCAGCTCTTCCAGGACAGGAGTTAATTCACCCCTCCACTTT.

V gene TRBV29-1 combines with J gene TRBJ2-1, with D perhaps assigned TRBD1 or TRBD2 (5 bases each). This CDR3 spans 13 amino acids. V was shortened by 6 bases and J by 4 bases, with 13 bases between the two germline ends. Germline-derived CDR1 and CDR2 are SQVTM and ANQGSEA. CDR3 amino acids: CSVGTTTYNEQFF. CDR3 sequence (DNA): TGCAGCGTCGGGACGACCACTTACAATGAGCAGTTCTTC.

This clonotype turned up a few times. The chain uses TRBV5-1 and TRBJ2-7, with TRBD1 matching over 8 bases. Germline V CDR1 and CDR2: SGHRS, YFSETQ. V shed 0 bases and J 2 bases; nucleotides not matched to a gene: 7. The CDR3 is 16 residues long. The CDR3 is CASSLGTGKTPYEQYF. The CDR3 DNA reads as TGCGCCAGCAGCTTGGGGACAGGGAAAACTCCCTACGAGCAGTACTTC.

This CDR3 is CSARTGTGNSPLHF. The CDR3, as DNA: TGCAGTGCTAGAACCGGGACGGGGAATTCACCCCTCCACTTT. V gene TRBV20-1 combines with J gene TRBJ1-6; TRBD1 is a possible D gene (5 bases). The V gene's germline CDR1 is DFQATT and CDR2 SNEGSKA (reference sequence). V was cut by 2 bases and J by 7 bases, with 12 bases left in between. This CDR3 spans 14 amino acids.

J is TRBJ1-6 and V is TRBV11-2, with 8 bases aligning to TRBD1. This CDR3 is built from 15 residues. The V gene end was trimmed by 1 base and the J gene end by 10 bases; junction bases not matched to a gene: 6. CDR1 and CDR2 (germline): SGHAT, FQNNGV. The CDR3 DNA reads TGTGCCAGCAGCTTAGCTACAGGGGGTGCCTCACCCCTCCACTTT. Translation: CASSLATGGASPLHF. The full variable domain, its missing parts supplied by reference TRBV11-2 and TRBJ1-6, is EAGVAQSPRYKIIEKRQSVAFWCNPISGHATLYWYQQILGQGPKLLIQFQNNGVVDDSQLPKDRFSAERLKGVDSTLKIQPAKLEDSAVYLCASSLATGGASPLHFGNGTRLTVT.

This clonotype was detected ten times or more. CDR3 protein: CAISDERAGEQFF. The DNA of the CDR3 is TGTGCCATCAGTGATGAGAGGGCAGGCGAGCAGTTCTTC. V gene TRBV10-3 combines with J gene TRBJ2-1, with a tentative D call TRBD2 (5 bases). CDR1 and CDR2 (germline): ENHRY, SYGVKD. The CDR3 is 13 residues long. The V end was cut by 3 bases, the J end by 10 bases, with 13 bases between.

This chain connects TRBV20-1 to TRBJ2-7, with 7 positions matching TRBD1. Germline V gives CDR1 DFQATT, CDR2 SNEGSKA (reference sequence). This CDR3 is 16 amino acids long. V shed 1 base, J shed 0 bases, and the junction held 9 bases outside the gene matches. The CDR3 nucleotides read TGCAGTGCTAGAGTAAGGCGACAGGGAAGCTCCTACGAGCAGTACTTC. Translating it yields CSARVRRQGSSYEQYF.

This clonotype was recorded a few times. The chain recombines TRBV6-5 with TRBJ2-6; a possible D gene is TRBD2 (6 bases). Trimming took 2 bases from V and 7 from J, leaving 21 bases between them. Germline V gives CDR1 MNHEY, CDR2 SVGAGI. There are 18 residues in the CDR3. CDR3 sequence: CASSYTMGLRVQANVLTF. CDR3 bases: TGTGCCAGCAGTTACACCATGGGACTGCGAGTTCAAGCCAACGTCCTGACTTTC.

The sample holds a few counts of this clonotype. This rearrangement joins TRBV7-9 to TRBJ2-3; TRBD2 matches at 9 bases. The ends lost 2 bases at V and 1 base at J; junction bases unmatched: 7. Germline V gene data show CDR1 as SEHNR and CDR2 as FQNEAQ (reference sequence). This CDR3 is built from 17 residues. The CDR3 nucleotides read TGTGCCAGCAGCTTAAATTTAGGCGGGGGGGGCACAGATACGCAGTATTTT. Protein: CASSLNLGGGGTDTQYF.

This clonotype was seen only a few times. The chain has TRBV14 and TRBJ2-2; D call uncertain. Trimming left V 2 bases short and J 4 bases short, with 11 bases between. Germline V CDR1 and CDR2: SGHDN, FVKESK. CDR3 length: 15 residues. This CDR3 reads CASSQWNSGTGELFF. In DNA form, the CDR3 reads TGTGCCAGCAGCCAATGGAATTCGGGCACCGGGGAGCTGTTTTTT. The variable domain in full, completed from reference TRBV14 and TRBJ2-2, reads EAGVTQFPSHSVIEKGQTVTLRCDPISGHDNLYWYRRVMGKEIKFLLHFVKESKQDESGMPNNRFLAERTGGTYSTLKVQPAELEDSGVYFCASSQWNSGTGELFFGEGSRLTVL.

This clonotype has more than one count but fewer than ten. The V gene is TRBV4-1, the J gene TRBJ2-1; D is ambiguous. V was cut by 0 bases and J by 0 bases, with 9 bases left in between. The CDR3 runs 16 residues. Per the germline V gene, CDR1 is MGHRA and CDR2 is YSYEKL. The CDR3, as DNA: TGCGCCAGCAGCCAAGAAGGATATAACTCCTACAATGAGCAGTTCTTC. Encoded protein: CASSQEGYNSYNEQFF.

This clonotype turned up a few times. The chain joins TRBV7-9 to TRBJ2-3; 10 bases line up with TRBD1. V was clipped by 5 bases and J by 1 base; unmatched bases: 6. Germline V CDR1 and CDR2: SEHNR, FQNEAQ (reference sequence). This CDR3 has 16 residues. The CDR3 sequence: CASSPPGQGRTDTQYF. CDR3 DNA: TGTGCCAGCAGCCCCCCGGGACAGGGGCGCACAGATACGCAGTATTTT.

This clonotype was detected a few times. V usage is TRBV7-2 and J usage is TRBJ1-5, with TRBD1 as a possible D gene (5 bases). The CDR3 loop spans 13 amino acids. Germline V gives CDR1 SGHTA, CDR2 FQGNSA. V dropped 2 bases and J dropped 7 bases, with 9 bases sitting between them. The chain's CDR3 is CASSLTRVQPQHF. DNA for the CDR3: TGTGCCAGCAGCTTAACCAGGGTGCAGCCCCAGCATTTT.

V is TRBV6-2 or TRBV6-3 and J is TRBJ2-1; D perhaps matches TRBD1 (6 bases). V gave up 7 bases and J gave up 0 bases, with 13 bases separating them. Germline-derived CDR1 and CDR2 are MNHEY and SVGEGT. The CDR3 runs to 15 residues. The CDR3: CASKFDRSSYNEQFF. For the CDR3, the DNA is TGTGCCAGCAAATTTGACAGGAGCTCCTACAATGAGCAGTTCTTC.

The rearrangement links TRBV20-1 to TRBJ1-2; D call uncertain. Trimming cost V 5 bases and J 0 bases, with 16 bases left between them. The germline gives CDR1 DFQATT, CDR2 SNEGSKA (reference sequence). The CDR3 spans 15 residues. CDR3 sequence reads: CSAPPNTAANYGYTF. The CDR3, as DNA: TGCAGTGCTCCACCTAACACAGCAGCTAACTATGGCTACACCTTC.

V and J are TRBV29-1 and TRBJ1-3; the D gene is possibly TRBD1 (5 bases). This CDR3 has 13 residues. V lost 1 base to trimming and J lost 3 bases, with 7 bases between them. Germline V CDR1 and CDR2: SQVTM, ANQGSEA. The CDR3 loop reads CSVEGRVGNTIYF. In nucleotides, the CDR3 is TGCAGCGTTGAAGGCAGGGTTGGAAACACCATATATTTT.

V usage is TRBV2 and J usage is TRBJ1-1, with 8 nucleotides matching TRBD1. CDR3 size: 14 residues. V trimming: 6 bases; J trimming: 3 bases; junction bases outside the gene matches: 6. The germline V gene has CDR1 SNHLY and CDR2 FYNNEI. The CDR3 sequence is CASRTGDRYTEAFF. The CDR3 bases are TGTGCCAGCAGGACAGGGGATCGGTACACTGAAGCTTTCTTT.

This clonotype was counted ten times or more. The chain is built from TRBV2 and TRBJ1-4, with a tentative D call TRBD1 (5 bases). The V and J ends lost 6 bases and 8 bases respectively, with 16 bases between them. This CDR3 region has 14 residues. CDR1 SNHLY and CDR2 FYNNEI come from the germline V gene. The CDR3, as DNA: TGTGCCAGCAGGATAACCCTCAGGGCCGAAAAACTGTTTTTT. It translates to CASRITLRAEKLFF.

This clonotype turned up a few times. The chain combines TRBV3-1 with TRBJ2-1; the D is unclear. The V end was cut by 4 bases, the J end by 0 bases, with 13 bases between. Germline CDR1 is LGHDT and CDR2 is YNNKEL (reference sequence). The CDR3 consists of 16 residues. The CDR3 DNA sequence: TGTGCCAGCAGCCCGCAATACTGGAGCTCCTACAATGAGCAGTTCTTC. It translates to CASSPQYWSSYNEQFF.

The chain recombines TRBV6-5 with TRBJ1-1, with TRBD1 as a possible D gene (6 bases). Per the germline V gene, CDR1 is MNHEY and CDR2 is SVGAGI. This CDR3 has 11 amino acids. Trimming left V 3 bases short and J 11 bases short, with 10 bases between. This CDR3 is CASSYGGVAFF. The CDR3 coding sequence is TGTGCCAGCAGTTATGGGGGCGTTGCTTTCTTT.

The V gene is TRBV4-2, the J gene TRBJ2-2; tentative D call: TRBD2 (6 bases). This CDR3 contains 16 residues. The germline CDR1 and CDR2 sequences are LGHNA and YNFKEQ. Trimming left V 4 bases short and J 4 bases short, with 16 bases between. The CDR3 bases are TGTGCCAGCAGCCTAGAGGGAGGCGGGGCCACCGGGGAGCTGTTTTTT. Its protein product is CASSLEGGGATGELFF.

This clonotype has only a few counts. This chain joins TRBV3-1 and TRBJ2-7, with TRBD2 matching over 12 bases. The ends lost 3 bases at V and 3 bases at J; junction bases unmatched: 9. Germline V CDR1 and CDR2: LGHDT, YNNKEL (reference sequence). The CDR3 spans 17 residues. CDR3 nucleotides: TGTGCCAGCAGCCATGGGTTACGGACTAGCGGGAACTACGAGCAGTACTTC. Translating it yields CASSHGLRTSGNYEQYF.

This chain connects TRBV6-8 to TRBJ2-3, with D unresolved. Germline values: CDR1 MNHGY, CDR2 SAAAGT. V was clipped by 8 bases and J by 8 bases, with 2 bases between them. The CDR3 spans 8 residues. The CDR3 DNA reads as TGTGCCAGCGGTACGCAGTATTTT. Translated, it gives CASGTQYF.